A selection of T cell receptor beta chains follows, all from one sample in a study of cytomegalovirus exposure and HLA in healthy donors. Measured with immunoSEQ multiplex PCR; TCRdb has only the in-frame clones, and not every one. The sample holds about 98,000 clones, 60% to 85% seen once. Input material: PBMCs. These receptors were obtained from a man in his 60s in good health and CMV-seropositive. Both conserved end residues are part of each CDR3. The D gene is left open where the match is weak. Rows may omit the clone size; those that give it use once, few, many or a size class.

V gene	D gene	clone size	J gene	CDR3 DNA	CDR3 protein
TRBV18	TRBD1	NA	TRBJ1-5	TGTGCCAGCTCACCAGGGACAGGGGAACGAGAGAATCAGCCCCAGCATTTT	CASSPGTGERENQPQHF
TRBV2	NA	NA	TRBJ2-5	TGTGCCAGCAGTAAAACCAGCCAAGAGACCCAGTACTTC	CASSKTSQETQYF
TRBV28	TRBD2	NA	TRBJ2-5	TGTGCCAGCAGTTTATCGGCTAGCGGGGTAGTAGAGACCCAGTACTTC	CASSLSASGVVETQYF
TRBV30	TRBD2	once	TRBJ2-1	TGTGCCTGGAGCTCAATCGTAGCGGGGGGGTACAATGAGCAGTTCTTC	CAWSSIVAGGYNEQFF
TRBV2	TRBD2	NA	TRBJ2-7	TGTGCCAGCAGTGGGGGAGGGGTCCACGAGCAGTACTTC	CASSGGGVHEQYF
TRBV7-3	TRBD1	NA	TRBJ2-4	TGTGCCAGCAGCCTACGGACAGGCAACATTCAGTACTTC	CASSLRTGNIQYF
TRBV6-1	NA	NA	TRBJ1-2	TGTGCCAGCAATCTAGGGAGAGACTATGGCTACACCTTC	CASNLGRDYGYTF
TRBV6-5	NA	NA	TRBJ2-5	TGTGCCAGCAGTTACTCGCTGAGCCAAGAGACCCAGTACTTC	CASSYSLSQETQYF
TRBV7-9	TRBD1	NA	TRBJ1-3	TGTGCCAGCAGCTTAGCGACCCTGACAGGGGTTGGAAACACCATATATTTT	CASSLATLTGVGNTIYF
TRBV7-3	NA	NA	TRBJ1-6	TGTGCCAGCAGCTTCACAGGGCCCAATTCACCCCTCCACTTT	CASSFTGPNSPLHF
TRBV9	NA	few	TRBJ2-2	TGTGCCAGCACAGCGAACACCGGGGAGCTGTTTTTT	CASTANTGELFF
TRBV27	TRBD1	NA	TRBJ2-3	TGTGCCAGCAGTCTCCACAGGGGGAGTAGCACAGATACGCAGTATTTT	CASSLHRGSSTDTQYF
TRBV6-5	TRBD2	NA	TRBJ2-7	TGTGCCAGCAGTTTAGCGGGGGCTACCTACGAGCAGTACTTC	CASSLAGATYEQYF
TRBV28	TRBD2	NA	TRBJ2-2	TGTGCCAGCAGTCTTGGACTAGTGGGAACCAGGGAGCTGTTTTTT	CASSLGLVGTRELFF
TRBV29-1	TRBD1	NA	TRBJ1-2	TGCAGCGTTGAAGCCTTACAGGGGGCGTTTGGCTACACCTTC	CSVEALQGAFGYTF
TRBV13	NA	NA	TRBJ2-2	TGTGCCAGCAGCCTCCAAACAGGGCCCGGGGAGCTGTTTTTT	CASSLQTGPGELFF
TRBV7-2	NA	NA	TRBJ2-1	TGTGCCAGCAGTGGATTGCGGCACAATGAGCAGTTCTTC	CASSGLRHNEQFF
TRBV7-3	NA	few	TRBJ1-5	TGTGCCAGAAGCCATCCCCAATATCAGCCCCAGCATTTT	CARSHPQYQPQHF
TRBV10-3	NA	few	TRBJ2-4	TGTGCCATCAGTGAAGGCCAGGGGAACATTCAGTACTTC	CAISEGQGNIQYF
TRBV6-5	NA	once	TRBJ2-5	TGTGCCAGCAGTTACACTACAGGGTGGGGAGAGACCCAGTACTTC	CASSYTTGWGETQYF
TRBV5-4	NA	few	TRBJ2-5	TGTGCCAGCAGCTTGACTAGACTCGAGACCCAGTACTTC	CASSLTRLETQYF
TRBV19	NA	NA	TRBJ2-1	TGTGCCAGTAGGGGACTCCGGGACCCTCCTAACAATGAGCAGTTCTTC	CASRGLRDPPNNEQFF
TRBV7-8	NA	NA	TRBJ2-3	TGTGCCAGCAGCTTAGCGCTTGAGAATACGCAGTATTTT	CASSLALENTQYF
TRBV19	NA	NA	TRBJ1-2	TGTGCCAGTAGTAAGAACAGGGACTATGGCTACACCTTC	CASSKNRDYGYTF
TRBV30	TRBD1	NA	TRBJ1-4	TGTGCCTGGAGGACAGGGGGAAGGAATGAAAAACTGTTTTTT	CAWRTGGRNEKLFF
TRBV5-1	NA	NA	TRBJ2-3	TGCGCCAGCAGCCATGACTACTTCACAGATACGCAGTATTTT	CASSHDYFTDTQYF
TRBV11-2	NA	NA	TRBJ1-1	TGTGCCAGCAGGGGGCCTATTGAAGCTTTCTTT	CASRGPIEAFF
TRBV4-3	TRBD1	NA	TRBJ2-7	TGCGCCAGCAGCCAAGGGGACAGGGTACACGAGCAGTACTTC	CASSQGDRVHEQYF
TRBV9	NA	NA	TRBJ2-1	TGTGCCAGCAGCGTACTCGGGGGATCGCAGTTCTTC	CASSVLGGSQFF
TRBV5-4	TRBD2	NA	TRBJ2-2	TGTGCCAGCAGCGGACGTAGCGGGGGGGCGGCCGGGGAGCTGTTTTTT	CASSGRSGGAAGELFF
TRBV27	TRBD1	NA	TRBJ2-7	TGTGCCAGCAGTATCACAGGGGACGAGCAGTACTTC	CASSITGDEQYF